The entry that follows covers one T cell receptor (beta chain) sequence. These data originate in a study of cytomegalovirus exposure and HLA in healthy donors. The PCR made use of 60 Vbeta and 13 Jbeta primers. TCRdb's table, derived via immunoSEQ multiplex PCR, lists solely in-frame clones and lacks some. In the table there are around 220,000 clones, around 83% of which are singletons. The V gene's germline CDR1 is MNHEY and CDR2 SVGAGI. The CDR3 runs to 14 residues. This clonotype was sampled from a girl between 10 and 17 years old in good health and CMV-seronegative. The chain links TRBV6-5 to TRBJ2-5; TRBD1 matches 7 bases. The DNA end is more similar to TRBJ2-7, so the J call may be wrong. Sequencing input: PBMCs. This chain's CDR3 is CASRLYQGAYEQYF. The CDR3 bases are TGTGCCAGCAGACTCTATCAGGGGGCCTACGAGCAGTACTTC.